This T cell receptor (beta chain) was profiled in a study of cytomegalovirus exposure and HLA in healthy donors. Study conclusions and caveats: The majority of TCR sequences were rare, yet some public TCRs appeared in many donors.

CDR1 and CDR2 (germline): SGHVS, FQNEAQ. V lost 0 bases, J lost 3 bases, and 4 bases stayed unmatched. The CDR3 is 15 residues long. Profiling relied on immunoSEQ multiplex PCR, and the TCRdb table lists in-frame clones only, not all of them. Of more than 85,000 clones in the sample, about nine tenths are singletons; the top ten hold about 2%. About this clone itself: Its antigen is currently unknown.

The V gene is TRBV7-8, the J gene TRBJ2-7; 8 positions agree with TRBD2. Source material: PBMCs. The source of this sequence is a woman aged 18 to 35 in good health and CMV-seronegative. Here the CDR3 reads CASSLAPREGYEQYF. CDR3 sequence (DNA): TGTGCCAGCAGCTTAGCCCCCCGGGAGGGCTACGAGCAGTACTTC.